Each of the 4 T cell receptor beta chains below was sequenced from the same sample in a study of T cells in Graves' hyperthyroidism and ophthalmopathy. Researchers took RNA transcripts and amplified the TCR beta CDR3 regions from them. RT-PCR in the first round (using the HTBI primer set) targeted the TCR CDR3. TCRdb itself ran the multiplex PCR reads through MiXCR, one entry per CDR3 protein. The table includes just under 750,000 distinct CDR3 sequences, roughly a third detected once. Sequenced sample: blood. The source is a woman aged 40-49 years with Graves' hyperthyroidism.

This clonotype has more than one count but fewer than ten. This chain uses TRBV9 with TRBJ2-7; 8 positions agree with TRBD2. The CDR3 covers 16 residues. Unmatched junction bases numbered 7, after V lost 0 bases and J lost 2 bases. The germline V gene encodes CDR1 SGDLS and CDR2 YYNGEE. For the CDR3, the DNA is TGTGCCAGCAGCGTAGGGGGTAGCGGGACGACCTACGAGCAGTACTTC. Encoded protein: CASSVGGSGTTYEQYF.

The chain carries TRBV6-5 and TRBJ1-1, with D unclear. The CDR3 consists of 14 residues. Per germline, CDR1 MNHEY and CDR2 SVGAGI. V lost 6 bases and J lost 3, with 14 bases in between. The CDR3 sequence: CASSAITLYTEAFF. CDR3 sequence (DNA): TGTGCCAGCAGCGCCATAACATTATACACTGAAGCTTTCTTT.

This clonotype was seen many times. The CDR3 reads CASSMDKQETQYF. The CDR3 DNA sequence: TGTGCCAGTAGTATGGACAAGCAAGAGACCCAGTACTTC. This chain uses TRBV19 with TRBJ2-5, with D maybe TRBD1 (5 bases). Germline values: CDR1 LNHDA, CDR2 SQIVND (reference sequence). This CDR3 comprises 13 residues. V gave up 3 bases and J gave up 2 bases, with 7 bases separating them.

This clonotype was observed a few times. The chain employs TRBV12-3 or TRBV12-4 and TRBJ1-5; TRBD1 matches 9 bases. The V and J ends lost 4 bases and 0 bases, in that order; junction bases with no gene match: 7. The CDR3 sequence is 17 residues long. The chain's CDR3 is CASSSGQGLYSNQPQHF. Written as DNA, the CDR3 is TGTGCCAGCAGTTCGGGACAGGGATTATATAGCAATCAGCCCCAGCATTTT.